This T cell receptor (beta chain) was recovered during a study of cytomegalovirus exposure and HLA in healthy donors. As for the study in general: Genetic ancestry analysis placed about 76% of the 400 or so donors that were genotyped in the Caucasian-associated cluster. Study results and caveats: Later analysis identified a missense DCLRE1C variant that was linked to TCR beta V- and J-gene trimming. Within an earlier analysis, most TCR beta V segments proved productive either about 87% or about 30% of the time.

A multiplex PCR was run with 60 Vbeta primers and 13 Jbeta primers. Profiling relied on immunoSEQ multiplex PCR, and the TCRdb table lists in-frame clones only, not all of them. This sample has more than 150,000 clones, with approximately 85% found just once. In this sample, this clone turned up a few times. As yet, its antigen is unknown. The CDR3 covers 13 residues. V dropped 1 base and J dropped 8 bases, with 11 bases sitting between them. The germline V gene encodes CDR1 LGHNA and CDR2 YSLEER. The material sequenced was PBMCs. The chain is built from TRBV4-3 and TRBJ1-1, with a tentative D call TRBD1 (5 bases). This TCR was sampled from a girl aged 5-17 years in good health and CMV-seropositive. The CDR3 region has the DNA TGCGCCAGCAGCCAAGTTGGGGCGCACGAAGCTTTCTTT. This encodes CASSQVGAHEAFF.